A single T cell receptor beta chain is shown here with its context. Its recognized antigen is unknown. Base qualities are not provided; no much larger clone lies one nucleotide away. This sample is part of a study of cytomegalovirus exposure and HLA in healthy donors (dated by TCRdb to 2016 to 2017). For the wider study: In an earlier analysis of several hundred of the donors, approximately 300 Gb of sequence data and 100 million or so unique TCR beta sequences from 180 million or so T cells were reported. Roughly 300 gigabases of sequencing data and approximately 80 million unique TCR sequences were included in an early release covering around 600 HLA-typed donors. Among the roughly 390 genotyped donors, around 81% belonged to the genetic ancestry cluster associated with self-reported Caucasian donors. The study was designed to test whether signatures of past pathogen exposure could be identified by cataloging public T cell receptors. The study used immunosequencing to profile the T cell repertoires of approximately 690 subjects and linked those repertoires to cytomegalovirus serostatus. In addition to the first cohort of 666 subjects, a separate validation cohort of around 110 different subjects was used. High-throughput TCR immunosequencing, statistical association of individual TCRs with disease status, and machine learning were combined to predict cytomegalovirus infection status. A later analysis re-analyzed previously published TCR beta repertoires from 660 or so donors and added high-resolution HLA genotyping to study TCR occurrence patterns. The later analysis used no new phenotypic data to find candidate immune exposures, relying instead on TCR beta sequences and their occurrence across donors. To decide whether each TCR beta V gene segment behaved as functional or pseudogenic, an earlier analysis of 587 of the donors relied on high-throughput TCR beta sequencing. Donor age, sex, ethnicity and CMV serostatus were compiled alongside the repertoire data. A later genetic analysis took genome-wide SNP genotypes for about 65% of the 666 donors and used that subset as a discovery cohort. All discovery cohort repertoires had been generated on a single sequencing platform. Both class I and class II loci were covered by HLA typing, at four-digit resolution. The number of typed donors differed by locus: roughly 629-640 for A, B, C, DRB1 and DQB1; roughly 510 for DQA1; around 580 for DPA1; and about 450 for DPB1. Roughly 5 DR-DQ haplotypes were treated as single units for association and clustering because of strong linkage in the cohort. Among 300 to 500 genotyped donors of the cohort, an average of around 220,000 unique TCR beta nucleotide sequences was sequenced per donor, of which roughly 18% were non-productive.

The cohort consisted of 666 healthy bone marrow donors. Cohort members were all nominally healthy when sampled, although unrecorded immune exposures were likely present. The donor tested CMV seropositive, placing the donor among the roughly 300 seropositive members of the cohort. A peripheral blood sample was collected from each donor, and TCR beta sequencing was performed on peripheral blood mononuclear cells. The Qiagen DNeasy Blood Extraction Kit was used to extract genomic DNA from the blood cell samples. Library method: the immunoSEQ multiplex PCR assay. For the multiplex PCR, a mixture combining 60 forward primers for TCR Vbeta segments and 13 reverse primers for TCR Jbeta segments was used. The CDR3 region of rearranged TCR beta genes was amplified from genomic DNA with a multiplex PCR assay. The amplified TCR beta libraries were sequenced on the Illumina HiSeq System as 87-base-pair reads. As for the original processing: A later analysis tallied roughly 76 million unique TCR beta chains across the 640 or so repertoires, and some 10 million of those chains were shared by two or more donors. Raw reads were error-corrected and collapsed into unique sequences by a nearest-neighbor algorithm in which closely related sequences were merged to remove PCR and sequencing errors. To assign V, D and J gene segments, CDR3 sequences were aligned to IMGT reference sequences. For a sequence to be retained, a match of at least six nucleotides was required to both a V gene segment and a J gene segment. A rearrangement counted as productive if the CDR3 had no stop codons and remained in frame with V and J, and every other rearrangement counted as non-productive. CDR3 was defined by IMGT convention, running from the second conserved V-encoded cysteine to the conserved J-encoded phenylalanine. The earlier analysis of about 500 of the donors excluded sequences that lacked an unambiguous match to a single V gene segment. An earlier analysis of fewer than 750 of the donors called V segments functional above 56.7% productive rearrangements and segregating when the between-donor standard deviation exceeded 5%. A statistical classification framework was built to diagnose cytomegalovirus status from the catalog of TCR beta chain sequences. In a later analysis, V and J genes were assigned by comparing TCR nucleotide sequences against IMGT/GENE-DB human TR gene sequences. A later analysis assigned CDR3 sequences and most-parsimonious VDJ recombination scenarios with the TCRdist pipeline. In a later analysis, each TCR beta chain was defined by its CDR3 amino acid sequence together with its V-gene family, and reads lacking a unique V-gene family were excluded. To address suspected cross-contamination and a sequencing artifact, a later analysis removed several hundred highly shared, low-generation-probability nucleotide sequences. In a later analysis, a clonal expansion index was calculated for each public chain from normalized within-repertoire ranks of inferred template counts. A later analysis computed generation probabilities with a VDJ recombination model fitted to out-of-frame rearrangements, and checked the results against IGoR. In a later analysis, hypergeometric tests were used to score TCR-TCR, TCR-HLA and TCR-CMV co-occurrence, with a repertoire-size bias correction applied to TCR pairs. False discovery rates were estimated in a later analysis by permuting HLA or CMV assignments 20 times. In a later analysis, co-occurring TCRs were grouped with DBSCAN, and TCRdist sequence similarity was added when clustering was performed within HLA-allele-positive subsets. Repertoires with fewer than 30,000 or more than 120,000 public chains, plus five repertoires with anomalous nucleotide sharing, were excluded from co-occurrence clustering. TCRdb re-hosts the immuneACCESS table, in-frame sequences only. Its copies lack some clones; in the studies checked, an unresolved V gene accounts for under half of them, and the cause for the rest is not known. V and J calls and clone size are as listed in that table; D and trimming were resolved from the DNA. The sample includes about 190,000 clones, with approximately 70% observed a single time. Approximately 3% of the sample comes from the top ten.

Including cysteine and phenylalanine, the CDR3 has 13 amino acids. The retained sequence is limited to the CDR3, 39 bases, with the frame set at the first base. V trim: 5 bases; J trim: 5 bases; unmatched bases: 4. CDR1 and CDR2, per the germline V gene, are SGHTA and FQGNSA. What the research found in general, with its limitations: Presence/absence analyses assumed roughly uniform sequencing depth across donors, an assumption that may not hold. Most TCR sequences were seen in very few donors, while some public TCRs were found in many individuals. Only TCR beta chains were sequenced in this cohort, and the absence of alpha or paired-chain data limited detectable features. When HLA alleles, especially DR and DQ, strongly co-occurred, attributing TCR associations to individual alleles was difficult. Linkage disequilibrium might explain the correlated functional status among segregating V segments, but an unknown experimental factor could not be ruled out. A later genetic analysis associated a missense DCLRE1C variant with V-gene and J-gene trimming of TCR beta chains, and an independent cohort replicated the association. In the study, about 150 TCR beta chains were listed as associated with cytomegalovirus. In a later analysis, TCR association rates were found to vary across HLA loci, with the most associated TCRs seen for DRB1 alleles and the fewest for HLA-C alleles. Over 15 rarely observed V segments, including chromosome 9 orphons, were excluded from the earlier analysis of several hundred of the donors because counts were too low. A few of the identified cytomegalovirus-associated TCR beta chains were confirmed in vitro to be specific for cytomegalovirus antigens. A cluster of highly shared sequence variants was judged likely to represent a technical artifact of the sequencing pipeline. In an earlier analysis of around 600 of the donors, most TCR beta V segments were observed in productive rearrangements about 90% or about 30% of the time, broadly matching IMGT annotations. A further reported finding was that TCR beta sequences accurately predicted the HLA-A and HLA-B alleles for most subjects in the first cohort. Some IMGT-functional V segments, including TRBV6-2 and TRBV6-3, could not be told apart with the 87-base-pair reads, so those segments were excluded. In a later analysis, some 18,000 TCR beta sequences were associated with specific HLA alleles at a false discovery rate of 0.05. Because HLA typing was missing for some donors at each locus, association tests included only the typed subset. According to a later genetic analysis, donors in an Asian-associated ancestry cluster had fewer N-insertions in productive TCRs than the approximately 630-donor mean. In a later analysis, HLA-associated TCR beta chains showed more clonal expansion and lower generation probabilities than non-associated chains that were equally common. A later analysis reported that several top co-occurrence clusters appeared linked to parvovirus B19, influenza, CMV and Epstein-Barr virus. In a later analysis, most CMV-associated TCR beta chains were found to appear HLA-restricted, with HLA associations seemingly driven largely by CMV exposure. Immune exposure information for the cohort was limited to CMV serostatus. The classifier was reported to diagnose cytomegalovirus status with high specificity and sensitivity in both the original and validation cohorts. It was suggested by the authors that the approach could potentially be generalized to other disease states and immunological phenotypes.

The V and J segments used are TRBV7-2 and TRBJ1-1; 8 middle bases align to TRBD1. Source material: PBMCs. This TCR derives from a woman aged 25-40 years in good health and CMV-seropositive. The sequence in DNA is TGTGCCAGCAGCCGGACAGGGTGGACTGAAGCTTTCTTT. The translation is CASSRTGWTEAFF.